This T cell receptor beta chain emerged from a study of OX40 agonist ivuxolimab in advanced cancers. The CDR3 extends over 12 amino acids. The germline CDR1 and CDR2 sequences are LGHNA and YNFKEQ. Trimming took off 0 bases at V and 7 bases at J, with 4 bases between the two ends. The assay was immunoSEQ multiplex PCR, and TCRdb's table has in-frame clones only and misses some. The sample lists 50,000 or so clones, more than 85% occurring once. The sequence came from an adult with an advanced solid tumor such as melanoma, head and neck, liver or kidney cancer. V usage is TRBV4-2 and J usage is TRBJ2-1; D gene ambiguous. Material: CD4+ or CD8+ T cells sorted from blood, obtained in a trial of the OX40 agonist ivuxolimab. This CDR3 reads CASSQDKNEQFF. In nucleotides, the CDR3 is TGTGCCAGCAGCCAAGATAAAAATGAGCAGTTCTTC.